Here is one T cell receptor (beta chain) with its context. This record comes from a study of blood T cell repertoires in COVID-19. Study overall: The analysed material was cDNA or gDNA that came from T cells, B-cell-depleted T cells, or PBMCs.

CDR3 length: 18 amino acids. Germline CDR1 and CDR2: SGHNT and YENEEA. The trim removed 1 base at V and 5 bases at J, leaving 9 bases unmatched. In the original analysis: Reference gene primers were amplified, and this amplification served to estimate nucleated cell counts. TCRdb's copy holds only in-frame clones and misses some; the assay was immunoSEQ multiplex PCR. D and trimming come from the DNA, and the V and J calls and clone size come from that table. The sample contains around 140,000 clones, 80% to 85% of which appear only once. The chain employs TRBV11-3 and TRBJ2-7; 15 positions agree with TRBD2. This receptor was obtained from an older woman with acute or convalescent COVID-19. The sequencing sample was made of peripheral blood. The CDR3 protein is CASSLAKRGLAGGHEQYF. DNA of the CDR3: TGTGCCAGCAGCTTAGCTAAACGGGGACTAGCGGGAGGTCACGAGCAGTACTTC.